The 7 T cell receptor beta chains presented below share a single source sample, sequenced in a study of T-cell reconstitution after alpha-beta-depleted transplantation in children. Unique molecular identifiers featured in how the TCRbeta library was prepared. In TCRdb, the PCR reads were re-called with MiXCR into one record per CDR3 protein. The table has 440,000 or so distinct CDR3 sequences, about 11% seen once; the top ten hold 4.5% to 7%. This material consisted of PBMCs from the stem cell graft donor, taken from the stem cell graft. These receptors were taken from a human donor who donated a stem cell graft to a child with acute myeloid leukemia.

This rearrangement joins TRBV12-3 or TRBV12-4 to TRBJ1-1, with 7 nucleotides matching TRBD1. Trimming removed 3 bases from V and 2 bases from J; junction bases left unmatched: 12. CDR3 length: 17 residues. The CDR3 sequence is CASSFYPRGQRNTEAFF. In DNA, the CDR3 is TGTGCCAGCAGTTTTTACCCTCGGGGACAGCGAAACACTGAAGCTTTCTTT.

The chain links TRBV4-3 to TRBJ2-5; no clear D. The CDR3 is 14 residues long. Germline CDR1 reads LGHNA; CDR2 reads YSLEER. Trimming pared 8 bases from V and 0 bases from J, leaving 13 bases between. CDR3 DNA: TGCGCCAGCGGGCAGGACCAGTACCAAGAGACCCAGTACTTC. It yields the protein CASGQDQYQETQYF.

This clonotype was observed a handful of times. The CDR3 DNA sequence: TGTGCCAGCAGCCCTCGGGACAGGGGAGTTGAAGCTTTCTTT. It is translated as CASSPRDRGVEAFF. V and J are TRBV7-9 and TRBJ1-1, with 10 bases fitting TRBD1. This CDR3 spans 14 amino acids. The V and J ends lost 5 bases and 7 bases, in that order; junction bases with no gene match: 7. Per germline, CDR1 SEHNR and CDR2 FQNEAQ (reference sequence).

This clonotype was counted a few times. The chain carries TRBV20-1 and TRBJ1-1; no firm D call. This CDR3 has 14 residues. Germline lookup yields CDR1 DFQATT and CDR2 SNEGSKA (reference sequence). Between the trimmed V and J ends, which lost 5 bases and 1 base, there was a span of 14 bases. The CDR3 is CSAEATRTNTEAFF. CDR3 in DNA: TGCAGTGCTGAGGCCACCCGTACGAACACTGAAGCTTTCTTT.

This clonotype was detected many times. This chain connects TRBV7-9 to TRBJ2-7; D is unclear. Per germline, CDR1 SEHNR and CDR2 FQNEAQ (reference sequence). The germline V and J ends were trimmed by 5 bases and 2 bases, with 10 bases remaining between them. The CDR3 consists of 13 residues. CDR3: CASSAQGPYEQYF. The CDR3 region has the DNA TGTGCCAGCAGCGCCCAAGGTCCCTACGAGCAGTACTTC.

Many counts were recorded for this clonotype. This chain joins TRBV5-1 and TRBJ2-3; TRBD1 agrees at 12 bases. The V gene's germline CDR1 is SGHRS and CDR2 YFSETQ. This CDR3 region has 17 residues. The V gene end was trimmed by 0 bases and the J gene end by 4 bases; junction bases not matched to a gene: 6. In DNA form, the CDR3 reads TGCGCCAGCAGCTTGGATCTGGGACAGGGGGCAGCAGATACGCAGTATTTT. Its protein product is CASSLDLGQGAADTQYF. The full variable domain, completed using reference TRBV5-1 and TRBJ2-3, is KAGVTQTPRYLIKTRGQQVTLSCSPISGHRSVSWYQQTPGQGLQFLFEYFSETQRNKGNFPGRFSGRQFSNSRSEMNVSTLELGDSALYLCASSLDLGQGAADTQYFGPGTRLTVL.

The chain combines TRBV7-9 with TRBJ2-7; D perhaps matches TRBD1 (6 bases). The CDR3 length is 15 residues. CDR1 is SEHNR, CDR2 FQNEAQ, per germline (reference sequence). V dropped 5 bases and J dropped 1 base, with 15 bases sitting between them. The CDR3 nucleotides are TGTGCCAGCAGCCCCCGAAATGGACAGTCCTACGAGCAGTACTTC. The encoded protein is CASSPRNGQSYEQYF.